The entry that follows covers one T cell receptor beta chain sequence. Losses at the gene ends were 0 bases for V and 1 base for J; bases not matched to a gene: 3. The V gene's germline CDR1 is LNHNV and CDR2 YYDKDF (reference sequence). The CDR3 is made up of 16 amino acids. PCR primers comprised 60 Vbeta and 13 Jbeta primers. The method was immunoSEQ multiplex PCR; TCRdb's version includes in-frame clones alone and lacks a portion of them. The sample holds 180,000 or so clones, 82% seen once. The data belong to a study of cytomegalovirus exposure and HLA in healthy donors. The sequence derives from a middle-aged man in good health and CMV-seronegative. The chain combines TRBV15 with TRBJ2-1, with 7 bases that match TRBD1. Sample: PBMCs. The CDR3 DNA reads TGTGCCACCAGCAGAGATCCGGGACAGTCCTACAATGAGCAGTTCTTC. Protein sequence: CATSRDPGQSYNEQFF. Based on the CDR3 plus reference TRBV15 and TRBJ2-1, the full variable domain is DAMVIQNPRYQVTQFGKPVTLSCSQTLNHNVMYWYQQKSSQAPKLLFHYYDKDFNNEADTPDNFQSRRPNTSFCFLDIRSPGLGDTAMYLCATSRDPGQSYNEQFFGPGTRLTVL.